The present TCR beta chain was sequenced within a study of siplizumab effects on memory and regulatory T cells. General study results and limits: Confirmatory evidence of suppressive function in proliferating siplizumab-culture Tregs was not obtained.

The assay was immunoSEQ multiplex PCR, and TCRdb's table has in-frame clones only and misses some. The table has about 100,000 clones, roughly 91% seen once. V dropped 2 bases and J dropped 0 bases, with 11 bases sitting between them. CDR3 length equals 15 residues. CDR1 and CDR2 from the germline V gene are SGHNT and YYREEE (reference sequence). For this clone: Its antigen is as yet unknown.

The sample taken for sequencing was non-Treg CD4+ T cells sorted from blood. The chain carries TRBV5-4 and TRBJ1-2; D remains unclear. The TCR was taken from a human donor in good health. CDR3: CASSFLDRANYGYTF. CDR3 bases: TGTGCCAGCAGCTTCCTTGACCGAGCTAACTATGGCTACACCTTC.